This T cell receptor (beta chain) was identified in a study of T-cell memory formation after mild COVID-19. In TCRdb, the 5' RACE reads were re-called with MiXCR into one record per CDR3 protein. The data hold around 140,000 distinct CDR3 sequences, with 6% to 7% observed a single time. The CDR3 runs to 15 residues. The germline CDR1 and CDR2 sequences are SEHNR and FQNEAQ (reference sequence). The J segment lost 3 bases and the V segment lost 8 bases, leaving 9 bases of the junction unmatched. Study-wide results and limits: CD4+ contracting clones were found mainly in CM and EM, and CD8+ ones in EMRA.

This clonotype came up many times. What it recognizes is unknown. This chain joins TRBV7-9 and TRBJ2-2, with TRBD1 identical over 7 bases. Sequencing was carried out using PBMCs or a T cell subset sorted from them (not recorded which). The receptor was derived from an adult woman who had mild COVID-19 (a few samples of this study predate the infection). Cell type and time point are not known. The CDR3 spells CASFRQGVDTGELFF. The CDR3 region has the DNA TGTGCCAGCTTCAGACAGGGTGTGGACACCGGGGAGCTGTTTTTT.